This is a list of T cell receptor beta chains from one sample in a study of cytomegalovirus exposure and HLA in healthy donors. Profiled with immunoSEQ multiplex PCR; TCRdb holds only in-frame clones, not every one. The sample lists roughly 120,000 clones; 76% were seen once. The sample comprised PBMCs. Receptors were obtained from a man in his forties or fifties in good health and CMV-seronegative. CDR3s include the opening cysteine and the closing phenylalanine or tryptophan. A D gene is named only where the DNA matches it firmly. Rows may omit the clone size; those that give it use once, few, many or a size class.

>few|TRBV6-1|.|TRBJ1-2
TGTGCCAGCAGTGAAGCGCTCAGGGTAAACTATGGCTACACCTTC
CASSEALRVNYGYTF
>once|TRBV4-1|.|TRBJ2-1
TGCGCCAGTTCCCTCCGGACTAACTCATACAATGAGCAGTTCTTC
CASSLRTNSYNEQFF
>.|TRBV7-8|TRBD2|TRBJ2-3
TGTGCCAGCAGCTCCGGGGAGCTAGCGGGGTCCACAGATACGCAGTATTTT
CASSSGELAGSTDTQYF
>.|TRBV19|TRBD2|TRBJ2-5
TGTGCCAGTAGTGGGGGGGGGATAGCTCAAGAGACCCAGTACTTC
CASSGGGIAQETQYF
>.|TRBV11-2|TRBD2|TRBJ2-1
TGTGCCAGCAGCTACGGACTAGCAGCCGAGCAGTTCTTC
CASSYGLAAEQFF
>.|TRBV2|.|TRBJ1-1
TGTGCCAGTGGGGAAGGACAGCATGAAGCTTTCTTT
CASGEGQHEAFF
>few|TRBV7-9|TRBD1|TRBJ1-2
TGTGCCAGCAGCTTCGGACAGGCCGCTAACTATGGCTACACCTTC
CASSFGQAANYGYTF
>.|TRBV6-6|TRBD1|TRBJ2-7
TGTGCCAGCAGTTTGCAAGGGACAGGGGCCTACGAGCAGTACTTC
CASSLQGTGAYEQYF
>few|TRBV5-1|.|TRBJ2-5
TGCGCCAGCTATAAAAGCGGCGCGTACCAAGAGACCCAGTACTTC
CASYKSGAYQETQYF
>.|TRBV28|TRBD1|TRBJ1-2
TGTGCCACCCAAAACGCCGACAGGGTAGGCTATGGCTACACCTTC
CATQNADRVGYGYTF
>.|TRBV7-8|TRBD1|TRBJ2-7
TGTGCCAGCAGCACAGACAGGGGGAGGACGGACGAGCAGTACTTC
CASSTDRGRTDEQYF